This TCR beta chain was sequenced for a study of T cells after yellow fever vaccination. Study details: Low-cell-number fractions underwent preparation using SMART-Seq v4 Ultra Low Input. Study results and caveats: Researchers report a weaker secondary response that nonetheless peaked faster, day 5 versus 15. A small proportion of clonotypes was detected in both the CD4 and CD8 compartments.

This CDR3 has 13 amino acids. The germline V gene has CDR1 LNHDA and CDR2 SQIVND (reference sequence). The 5'RACE template-switching step produced TCR cDNA and added a universal primer site and UMIs. A single record per CDR3 protein comes from TCRdb applying MiXCR to the 5' RACE reads. Here the sample spans about 240,000 distinct CDR3 sequences, about 7% being singletons. The table lists this clonotype with many counts. What it binds is unknown. An end of the junction differs from the germline gene, which may be a read error. Sample: CD4+ T cells sorted from PBMCs, taken 15 days after the yellow fever booster vaccination. The receptor was derived from a man aged 30 to 39 who received the YFV17D yellow fever vaccine. The chain uses TRBV19 and TRBJ2-7; D ambiguous. The CDR3 sequence: CASSLDTSYEQYF. The CDR3 DNA follows: TGTGCCAGTAGTCTAGACACCTCCTACGAGCAGTACTTC.